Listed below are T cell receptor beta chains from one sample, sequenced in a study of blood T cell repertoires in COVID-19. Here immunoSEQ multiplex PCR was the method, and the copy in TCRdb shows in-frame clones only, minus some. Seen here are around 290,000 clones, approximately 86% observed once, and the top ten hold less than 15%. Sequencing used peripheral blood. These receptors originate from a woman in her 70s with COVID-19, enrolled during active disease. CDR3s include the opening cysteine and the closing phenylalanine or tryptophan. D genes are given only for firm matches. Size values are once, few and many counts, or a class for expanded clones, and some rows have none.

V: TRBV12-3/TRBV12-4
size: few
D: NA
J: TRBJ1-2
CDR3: CASSLALTGGYTF
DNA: TGTGCCAGCAGTTTAGCCCTAACGGGTGGCTACACCTTC

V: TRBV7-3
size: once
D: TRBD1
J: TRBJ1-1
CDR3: CASSRDRETEAFF
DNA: TGTGCCAGCAGCCGAGACAGGGAAACTGAAGCTTTCTTT

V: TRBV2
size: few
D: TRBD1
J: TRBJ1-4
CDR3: CASSSTGGGEKLFF
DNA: TGTGCCAGCAGTTCGACAGGGGGAGGCGAAAAACTGTTTTTT

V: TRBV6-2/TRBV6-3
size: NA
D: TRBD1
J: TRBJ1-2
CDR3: CASSPDRPLRHYGYTF
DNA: TGTGCCAGCAGTCCGGACAGGCCACTTAGACACTATGGCTACACCTTC

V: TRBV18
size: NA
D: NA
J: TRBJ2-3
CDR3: CASSPYPSGPPTDTQYF
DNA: TGTGCCAGCTCACCCTATCCCTCGGGTCCCCCCACAGATACGCAGTATTTT

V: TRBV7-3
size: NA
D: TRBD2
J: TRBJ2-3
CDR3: CASSPGTSGGALFTQYF
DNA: TGTGCCAGCAGCCCAGGGACAAGCGGGGGGGCCCTCTTTACGCAGTATTTT

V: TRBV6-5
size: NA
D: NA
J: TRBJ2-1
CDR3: CASSYDSSSYNEQFF
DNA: TGTGCCAGCAGTTATGACTCCTCGTCGTACAATGAGCAGTTCTTC

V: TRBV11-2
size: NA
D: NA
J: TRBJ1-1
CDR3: CASSLGGRLEAFF
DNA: TGTGCCAGCAGCTTAGGAGGGCGCCTTGAAGCTTTCTTT

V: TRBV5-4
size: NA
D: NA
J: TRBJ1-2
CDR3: CASRAGTYGYTF
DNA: TGTGCCAGCAGAGCGGGGACCTATGGCTACACCTTC

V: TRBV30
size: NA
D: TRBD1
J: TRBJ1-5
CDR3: CAWSLTGAWGQPQHF
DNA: TGTGCCTGGAGTCTAACAGGGGCGTGGGGTCAGCCCCAGCATTTT